This T cell receptor beta chain was found in a study of blood T cell repertoires in COVID-19. In the study's own analysis: Nucleated cell number was recorded as an estimate derived from reference gene primer amplification. The method was immunoSEQ multiplex PCR; TCRdb's version includes in-frame clones alone and lacks a portion of them. The DNA gave D and trimming, while V, J and clone size come from that table. The data show about 250,000 clones, with about nine tenths seen just once and around 0.86% held by the top ten. Trimming left V 4 bases short and J 2 bases short, with 10 bases between. The CDR3 consists of 14 residues. Germline V CDR1 and CDR2: MGHRA, YSYEKL.

V usage is TRBV4-1 and J usage is TRBJ2-3; D unresolved. The sample was peripheral blood. This TCR was recovered from a man under 40 with COVID-19, enrolled during active disease. CDR3 sequence (DNA): TGCGCCAGCAGCCGTCTCCTTCCCACAGATACGCAGTATTTT. Its protein is CASSRLLPTDTQYF.